Detailed here is one T cell receptor beta chain. No antigen is known for it. No base-level quality is on record; no much larger clone is a single base apart. The CDR3 measures 15 amino acids from cysteine to phenylalanine. Only CDR3 DNA remains: 45 bases, in frame from the first base. CDR1 and CDR2 are drawn from the germline V gene: SGHDN, FVKESK. At the junction V is shortened by 5 bases and J by 2 bases; bases outside the gene matches: 8. The library was obtained by 5' RACE. Sequencer: Illumina HiSeq 2500. A second PCR of about 6 to 11 cycles was performed with a sample-barcoded 5' primer and a J-beta primer mix. Each TCR beta cDNA molecule received a unique molecular identifier from a template-switch 5' adaptor carrying 12 random nucleotides. At least 3 million CDR3-containing paired-end reads were obtained from each sample. The Mint cDNA synthesis kit, primed by a TRBC-specific oligonucleotide, was used to synthesize first-strand cDNA from all RNA. All cDNA was treated with uracil-DNA glycosylase and then went through a first 18-cycle PCR with the universal primers M1SS and BC2_uni_R. Concerning the study's data processing: For normalization, 1 million high-quality reads were randomly selected from each sample, with every read carrying a distinct molecular identifier. Reads with shared molecular identifiers were discarded instead of being binned into consensus sequences. MiTCR, set to a Q25 quality threshold and the strictest error-elimination algorithm, was used for CDR3 identification, clonotype clustering and error correction. A nonparametric unseen species model with Euler transformation was used to estimate a lower bound on total TCR beta diversity. In TCRdb, the public reads were trimmed at Q25 with fastp and aligned with MiXCR, with productive beta chains retained. Under each unique CDR3 protein, matching rows form one entry showing the most common genes and DNA. TCRdb's processing, not the authors', yielded these V and J calls. The sample yields approximately 850,000 distinct CDR3 sequences; 40% to 50% were counted once. The top ten clonotypes cover 15% to 25% of the sample.

The data were taken from a study of blood T cells in healthy people across ages (dated by TCRdb to 2014 to 2015). As for the study more broadly: In model experiments, template switching captured roughly one uniquely barcoded TCR beta cDNA molecule for every two T cells. To track age-related changes in TCR beta repertoire diversity, the study relied on deep sequencing normalized with unique cDNA molecular identifiers. Donors were grouped into four age groups: young (average roughly 17 years), middle-aged (around 39), aged (roughly 62) and long-lived (approximately 81). To avoid experimental bias, donors of different ages were distributed randomly across sequencing lanes. For two donors (one aged 18 to 30 and one aged 80 or older), the study analyzed two additional independent replicas of 1 million unique cDNA reads from the same blood draw. Overall results and qualifications from the work: Conclusive comparison of naive and antigen-experienced compartments was prevented by the profiling of bulk unsorted PBMCs. Compared with the aged group, the long-lived group had more naive CD4+ T cells, fewer expanded clones and increased TCR diversity, a pattern suggesting age selection. As age increased, observed TCR beta diversity per million T cells dropped in a roughly linear way, and a significant reduction was already evident by age 40. There was a strong correlation between observed TCR beta diversity and the percentage of naive T cells measured by flow cytometry. Because donor CMV infection status was unknown, age-related changes in expanded clonotypes were potentially confounded. Estimates of total diversity from one million sequenced T cells were regarded as lower bounds and underestimates.

Systemically healthy Caucasian individuals from Russia, 39 in total and aged about 6 to 90 years, were included as donors. Each donor gave 8 to 10 milliliters of peripheral blood, collected into EDTA-treated Vacutainer tubes. Ficoll-Paque density-gradient centrifugation was used to isolate PBMCs, with at least 6.5 million per sample. Total RNA was extracted from PBMCs with Trizol reagent, with at least 6 micrograms obtained per sample. For every donor, an aliquot of PBMCs went through flow cytometry to measure the percentages of naive CD45RAhigh/CD27high T cells. The V and J segments used are TRBV14 and TRBJ2-5; 7 bases in the middle match TRBD1. This TCR came from a man in his fifties or sixties in good health. Sequencing was performed on blood. The CDR3 has the sequence CASSYRQGRQETQYF. The bases read TGTGCCAGCAGCTATCGACAGGGACGACAAGAGACCCAGTACTTC.